This T cell receptor beta chain was identified in a study of blood T cell repertoires in COVID-19. Whole-study context: T cells, B-cell-depleted T cells, or PBMCs provided the cDNA or gDNA that served as material.

This clone has just a few counts. CDR3 length: 13 amino acids. V was clipped by 6 bases and J by 2 bases, with 5 bases between them. CDR1 is MRHNA and CDR2 is SNTAGT in the germline V gene. Repertoires were generated with immunoSEQ multiplex PCR, while TCRdb's copy carries only in-frame clones and drops some. The repertoire has 60,000 to 80,000 clones, roughly 88% of them found once; the top ten carry 1% to 1.5%. The sample taken for sequencing was peripheral blood. This clonotype was obtained from a woman aged 80 or older with acute or convalescent COVID-19. V usage is TRBV6-4 and J usage is TRBJ1-6; D is undetermined. This CDR3 is CASRSTYNSPLHF. The CDR3 DNA sequence: TGTGCCAGCAGATCTACCTATAATTCACCCCTCCACTTT.